This T cell receptor (beta chain) originates from a study of molecular identifiers for immune sequencing clone quantification. The authors sorted naive CD8 T cells as CD8+CD4-CCR7+CD45RA+. The germline gives CDR1 MGHRA, CDR2 YSYEKL. The CDR3 is 15 amino acids. The junction had 8 bases not matched to a gene; V was cut back by 4 bases and J by 3 bases. TCRdb processed the PCR reads anew with MiXCR; each CDR3 protein has one entry. The sample lists around 480,000 distinct CDR3 sequences, 25% seen once, with about 0.75% in the top ten. This receptor was identified in a human donor in good health. Some libraries in this study had Jurkat cell RNA spiked in. Sequencing was done on a sample of naive CD8+ T cells from blood, with Jurkat cell RNA spiked in. Subset reported: FACS-sorted CD8+CD4-CCR7+CD45RA+ naive T cells. This rearrangement joins TRBV4-1 to TRBJ1-1; 7 bases match TRBD1. CDR3 amino acids: CASSRQTGVDTEAFF. CDR3 nucleotides: TGCGCCAGCAGCCGACAAACAGGGGTAGACACTGAAGCTTTCTTT.